This record covers a single T cell receptor beta chain. In its sample, this clone was seen once. This receptor's antigen is unknown. Per-base qualities were not stored, and no clone one base away is much larger. Read against the paper, the sample's time point label means: about 28 days (+/-7) after the second vaccine dose. Because spike-specific TCR depth and breadth did not differ between the two schedules, AZD1222 recipients who got a second dose at roughly 4 weeks were pooled with those who got a second dose at roughly 12 weeks. The vaccinee samples were drawn from two UK trials, COV001 and COV002, one of which was a single-blind randomized controlled phase 2/3 trial testing AZD1222 (ChAdOx1 nCoV-19) in healthy adults. Trial participant PBMC samples were collected at day 0 and day 28 after the second dose for TCRbeta chain sequencing. This sample was included in a study of T cell responses to AZD1222 COVID-19 vaccine (dated by TCRdb to the early 2020s). Looking at the study overall: TCR sequencing was performed for 230 to 250 trial participants, of whom about 200 were given two doses of AZD1222 and around 26 were given two doses of MenACWY control vaccine. Trial participants were enrolled into age subgroups of 18-55, 56-69 and 70-plus years, which contained about 150, 27 and 61 TCR-sequenced participants, respectively. Study-level results and caveats: Conclusions about previously exposed vaccinees were limited because only 5 or 6 AZD1222 recipients were SARS-CoV-2 seropositive at baseline. The whole spike protein was spanned by vaccine-associated CD4 TCRs, and dominant responses were seen in regions 160-218 and 743-854. Participants were mostly white British, with more females than males. The authors suggested clonal diversity may have been underestimated. In the small 56-69-year group, the increase in depth fell short of significance, most likely because of low power. Because no day 14 peak-response samples were available, repertoires were characterized only after the peak T cell response. A significant rise in spike-specific TCR breadth and depth was observed after two AZD1222 doses relative to day 0 and relative to MenACWY recipients. Reportedly, close to half of the unique spike-specific TCRs recognized epitopes lying outside the regions that are mutated in the B.1.351 and B.1.1.7 variants.

The CDR3 regions of human TCRbeta chains were analyzed by immunosequencing. Turning to the authors' computational methods: Repertoire TCRs were checked for matches against a reference library of SARS-CoV-2-specific TCRs that had been generated using the MIRA antigen-specificity platform. Breadth was defined as the fraction of unique TCRs that were SARS-CoV-2-associated, and depth was defined as the fraction of total T cells that were SARS-CoV-2-associated. Using the MIRA data, every spike-specific TCR was mapped to the spike region that the TCR reacted to and assigned to either a CD4 or a CD8 class. Log10-transformed breadth and depth values were compared by one-way ANOVA with Sidak's multiple comparisons tests. TCRdb provides this immuneACCESS table in a form limited to in-frame rearrangements. Some clones are lacking; in checked studies, under half of them reflect an unresolved V gene, and why the rest are absent is not known. V, J and clone size are those of that table, while D and trimming were read from the DNA. The sample includes about 42,000 clones, with about 91% observed a single time. Clones ranked in the top ten supply 25% of the sample.

This sequence originates from an adult who received the AZD1222 COVID-19 vaccine. The starting material was peripheral blood, obtained 28 days after the second AZD1222 dose.

The nucleotides are TGTGCCAGTAGTATAGGGGGGACAGGGATGCAAGCCCAGCATTTT. This yields the protein CASSIGGTGMQAQHF. The chain links TRBV19 with TRBJ1-5; 9 middle bases align to TRBD1. The CDR3 measures 15 amino acids from cysteine to phenylalanine. The retained sequence is limited to the CDR3, 45 bases, with the frame set at the first base. The germline V and J ends show losses of 1 base and 11 bases respectively, and no gene match explains 9 bases of the junction. Taken from the germline V gene (reference sequence), the CDR1 and CDR2 loops are LNHDA and SQIVND.